A selection of T cell receptor beta chains follows, all from one sample in a study of cytomegalovirus exposure and HLA in healthy donors. Clones were sequenced by immunoSEQ multiplex PCR, and TCRdb holds only the in-frame ones, with some missing. The sample holds 160,000 or so clones, roughly 79% seen once. The sample was PBMCs. These receptors all stem from a woman aged 50 to 65 in good health and CMV-seronegative. Both conserved end residues are part of each CDR3. A D gene is named only where the DNA matches it firmly. Size tells how often a clone was seen (once, few, many) or the class of an expanded clone, and some rows leave it out.

-	TRBJ2-3	TRBD2	TRBV9	TGTGCCAGCAGCGCAATCGGGACTAGCGCCCTTTCTACGCAGTATTTT	CASSAIGTSALSTQYF
-	TRBJ1-5	-	TRBV6-5	TGTGCCAGCAGTTACTCCCACTTTTCTCATCAGCCCCAGCATTTT	CASSYSHFSHQPQHF
-	TRBJ2-7	-	TRBV2	TGTGCCAGCAGCCCGACAGAGAACTACGAGCAGTACTTC	CASSPTENYEQYF
-	TRBJ1-6	TRBD1	TRBV7-2	TGTGCCAGCAGCTCAACCAGGGCAACAGGGGATAATTCACCCCTCCACTTT	CASSSTRATGDNSPLHF
-	TRBJ1-3	-	TRBV15	TGTGCCACCAGCAGAGTCCGTGAGGGCCCAAACACCATATATTTT	CATSRVREGPNTIYF
-	TRBJ1-1	-	TRBV2	TGTGCCAGCAGTGCCTGGAACACTGAAGCTTTCTTT	CASSAWNTEAFF
-	TRBJ1-1	TRBD1	TRBV19	TGTGCCAGTAGTATAGCCTATCCGGGACAGGGATCCACTGAAGCTTTCTTT	CASSIAYPGQGSTEAFF
-	TRBJ2-3	TRBD2	TRBV15	TGTGCCACCAGCAGAGCGGGGGGACGCACAGATACGCAGTATTTT	CATSRAGGRTDTQYF
-	TRBJ2-7	-	TRBV28	TGTGCCATGGGGGGAAGGGCCGCCTACGAGCAGTACTTC	CAMGGRAAYEQYF
-	TRBJ1-4	-	TRBV7-9	TGTGCCAGCAGTAACAGGGAGTTTAATGAAAAACTGTTTTTT	CASSNREFNEKLFF
-	TRBJ2-1	-	TRBV7-2	TGTGCCAGCAGCCGCAGGGGCTCCTACAATGAGCAGTTCTTC	CASSRRGSYNEQFF
once	TRBJ2-7	-	TRBV5-5	TGTGCCAGCAGCTTACCCCCCGGCGAGCAGTACTTC	CASSLPPGEQYF
-	TRBJ1-4	-	TRBV19	TGTGCCACCCAGTTTGTAGGGAGTGGAGAAAAACTGTTTTTT	CATQFVGSGEKLFF
-	TRBJ2-7	-	TRBV6-1	TGTGCCAGCAGTGTTAGCGTGAACGAGCAGTACTTC	CASSVSVNEQYF
-	TRBJ1-5	-	TRBV28	TGTGCCAGCAGTATGGACAGCTATAGCAATCAGCCCCAGCATTTT	CASSMDSYSNQPQHF
-	TRBJ2-1	TRBD2	TRBV7-9	TGTGCCAGCAGCCCTAGCGGATCTTACAATGAGCAGTTCTTC	CASSPSGSYNEQFF
-	TRBJ2-5	-	TRBV6-1	TGTGCCAGCAGTGAAGTCCCGCGAGGGCCTCAAGAGACCCAGTACTTC	CASSEVPRGPQETQYF
-	TRBJ2-1	TRBD1	TRBV13	TGTGCCAGCAGCCAGGACGGGACAGCAGTTGAGCAGTTCTTC	CASSQDGTAVEQFF
-	TRBJ2-5	TRBD2	TRBV4-2	TGTGCCAGCAGCCAAGATGGGCGAGGATCTAGCGGGAGCGGGACCCAGTACTTC	CASSQDGRGSSGSGTQYF
-	TRBJ1-1	TRBD1	TRBV28	TGTGCCAGCAGTTTACTTTCAGGGGGCACTGAAGCTTTCTTT	CASSLLSGGTEAFF
few	TRBJ2-7	TRBD1	TRBV11-2	TGTGCCAGCAGCTTAGGAGGGACAGTAATCTCCTACGAGCAGTACTTC	CASSLGGTVISYEQYF
-	TRBJ2-1	TRBD2	TRBV28	TGTGCCAGCAGTCCCGGACTAGCGGGAGGGCGTGAGCAGTTCTTC	CASSPGLAGGREQFF
-	TRBJ1-1	TRBD1	TRBV9	TGTGCCAGCAGCGTGGAGACAGGGGATATTCCTAGAGCTTTCTTT	CASSVETGDIPRAFF
-	TRBJ2-2	TRBD1	TRBV7-2	TGTGCCAGCAGCCAAAGACAGGGGAACACCGGGGAGCTGTTTTTT	CASSQRQGNTGELFF
-	TRBJ1-5	TRBD1	TRBV10-2	TGCGCCAGCAGCACCGGACAGGGGATCGAGCCCCAGCATTTT	CASSTGQGIEPQHF
-	TRBJ1-1	TRBD1	TRBV5-6	TGTGCCAGCAGCTCGGGACAGTTTGAAGCTTTCTTT	CASSSGQFEAFF
-	TRBJ2-7	TRBD1	TRBV5-1	TGCGCCAGCAGCTTCGGTGTCGGGGGGACAGGGTACTCCTACGAGCAGTACTTC	CASSFGVGGTGYSYEQYF
-	TRBJ1-5	-	TRBV19	TGTGCCAGTACCCTGACAGGAGTCAATCAGCCCCAGCATTTT	CASTLTGVNQPQHF
-	TRBJ1-5	-	TRBV2	TGTGCCAGCAGTGATCTTCCAGGGGTGATGCCCCAGCATTTT	CASSDLPGVMPQHF
once	TRBJ1-2	-	TRBV30	TGTGCCTGGATTTCCGCCGGGACACCAAAGCGCGATGGCTACACCTTC	CAWISAGTPKRDGYTF
-	TRBJ2-7	-	TRBV4-3	TGCGCCAGCAGCCAAGAGACCTGGGCCGACTCCTACGAGCAGTACTTC	CASSQETWADSYEQYF
-	TRBJ2-5	TRBD2	TRBV18	TGTGCCAGCTCACCAGGAGGACTAGCGACAGAGACCCAGTACTTC	CASSPGGLATETQYF
few	TRBJ1-5	TRBD1	TRBV5-6	TGTGCCAGCAGCTTGGGGACAGGGAGCAATCAGCCCCAGCATTTT	CASSLGTGSNQPQHF
-	TRBJ1-2	-	TRBV7-2	TGTGCCAGCAGCCCCGGGGGGCCTTCGTATGGCTACACCTTC	CASSPGGPSYGYTF
-	TRBJ2-7	TRBD1	TRBV11-2	TGTGCCAGCAGCGCCCGGACAGGGTACGAGCAGTACTTC	CASSARTGYEQYF
-	TRBJ2-5	-	TRBV19	TGTGCCAGTAGTATAGACCAGGGGGAGACCCAGTACTTC	CASSIDQGETQYF
-	TRBJ1-1	TRBD1	TRBV9	TGTGCCAGCAGCGCGGTCCCCAGGGGGCTCGCTGAAGCTTTCTTT	CASSAVPRGLAEAFF
-	TRBJ1-2	-	TRBV14	TGTGCCAGCAGCCAAGATCTTGGCCGTTCTAACTATGGCTACACCTTC	CASSQDLGRSNYGYTF
-	TRBJ2-3	TRBD2	TRBV12-5	TGTGCTAGTGGTTTGGGGGCTAGCGGGGGGTTAGATACGCAGTATTTT	CASGLGASGGLDTQYF
few	TRBJ2-7	-	TRBV7-9	TGTACCAGCAGCTTAGGGCAGGGCGGTTACTACGAGCAGTACTTC	CTSSLGQGGYYEQYF
-	TRBJ2-2	TRBD2	TRBV4-3	TGCGCCAGCAGCCAAGAATTCGGACTAGCGGGAGTCTATTCCGGGGAGCTGTTTTTT	CASSQEFGLAGVYSGELFF
once	TRBJ1-5	-	TRBV27	TGTGCCAGCAGCTTTTACAATCAGCCCCAGCATTTT	CASSFYNQPQHF
few	TRBJ2-7	TRBD1	TRBV6-1	TGTGCCAGCAGTGCGGACCGGACAGGGTCCGAGCAGTACTTC	CASSADRTGSEQYF
-	TRBJ2-7	TRBD2	TRBV5-1	TGCGCCAGCAGCTTCCGGGGGGGCGCCCTAGACGAGCAGTACTTC	CASSFRGGALDEQYF
-	TRBJ2-5	TRBD2	TRBV27	TGTGCCAGCAGTGTCCGTCTAGCGGGAGCAGGGGAGACCCAGTACTTC	CASSVRLAGAGETQYF
-	TRBJ2-2	-	TRBV7-2	TGTGCCAGCAGCGCCCGACAGGGAGGCACCGGGGAGCTGTTTTTT	CASSARQGGTGELFF
-	TRBJ2-7	TRBD1	TRBV27	TGTGCCAGCAGTTTACACGGACAGGGAACCTACGAGCAGTACTTC	CASSLHGQGTYEQYF
-	TRBJ2-5	TRBD2	TRBV18	TGTGCCAGCTCACCTCCTAGCGGGAGGGAAGAGACCCAGTACTTC	CASSPPSGREETQYF
-	TRBJ2-3	TRBD2	TRBV7-2	TGTGCCAGCAGCTTAATTCCTAGCGGGAGTGATACGCAGTATTTT	CASSLIPSGSDTQYF
-	TRBJ2-3	TRBD2	TRBV4-2	TGTGCCAGCAGCCAGCCCGGGACTAGCGGGAGGAGTATAACAGATACGCAGTATTTT	CASSQPGTSGRSITDTQYF
few	TRBJ1-1	TRBD1	TRBV5-5	TGTGCCAGCAGCTTTTGGCAGGGGGCCACTGAAGCTTTCTTT	CASSFWQGATEAFF
-	TRBJ2-7	TRBD1	TRBV6-1	TGTGCCAGCAGTCTACACCCGGGACAGGGCCACGAGCAGTACTTC	CASSLHPGQGHEQYF
-	TRBJ2-2	-	TRBV29-1	TGCTCAGGCAGGCCGAACACCGGGGAGCTGTTTTTT	CSGRPNTGELFF
-	TRBJ2-1	-	TRBV2	TGTGCCATGTCCTTCTTGGGCGGGGAAAACAATGAGCAGTTCTTC	CAMSFLGGENNEQFF